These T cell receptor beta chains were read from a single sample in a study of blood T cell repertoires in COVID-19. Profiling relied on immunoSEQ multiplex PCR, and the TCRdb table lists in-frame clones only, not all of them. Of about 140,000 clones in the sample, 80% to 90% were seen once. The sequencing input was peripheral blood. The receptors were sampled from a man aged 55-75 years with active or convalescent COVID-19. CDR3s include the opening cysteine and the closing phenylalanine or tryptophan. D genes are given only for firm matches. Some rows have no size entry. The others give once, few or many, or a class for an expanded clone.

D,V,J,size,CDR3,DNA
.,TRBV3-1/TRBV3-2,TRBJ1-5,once,CASSQVFTGRAQPQHF,TGTGCCAGCAGCCAAGTCTTTACGGGAAGGGCGCAGCCCCAGCATTTT
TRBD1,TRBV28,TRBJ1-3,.,CASSPGGRNTIYF,TGTGCCAGCAGTCCAGGGGGCCGAAACACCATATATTTT
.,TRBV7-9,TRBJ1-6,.,CASSLAGTGNSPLHF,TGTGCCAGCAGCTTAGCGGGAACAGGGAATTCACCCCTCCACTTT
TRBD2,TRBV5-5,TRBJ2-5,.,CASSGLAGGRETQYF,TGTGCCAGCAGCGGATTAGCGGGAGGGCGGGAGACCCAGTACTTC
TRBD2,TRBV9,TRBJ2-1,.,CASSARGLAGDNEQFF,TGTGCCAGCAGCGCCCGCGGACTAGCGGGAGACAATGAGCAGTTCTTC
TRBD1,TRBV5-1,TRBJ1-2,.,CASSLSPMGQGGSGYTF,TGCGCCAGCAGCTTGTCGCCCATGGGACAGGGAGGTTCTGGCTACACCTTC
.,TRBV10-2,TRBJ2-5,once,CASSGAETQYF,TGCGCCAGCAGCGGAGCAGAGACCCAGTACTTC
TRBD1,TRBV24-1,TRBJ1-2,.,CATSDRDRGAGYTF,TGTGCCACCAGTGATCGTGACAGGGGGGCTGGCTACACCTTC
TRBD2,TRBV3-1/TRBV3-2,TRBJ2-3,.,CASSQGTSGRIDTQYF,TGTGCCAGCAGCCAGGGGACTAGCGGGAGAATAGATACGCAGTATTTT
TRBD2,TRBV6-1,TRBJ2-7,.,CASSEGFWTSGRKGYEQYF,TGTGCCAGCAGTGAAGGCTTTTGGACTAGCGGGAGGAAGGGCTACGAGCAGTACTTC
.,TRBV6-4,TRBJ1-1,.,CASSDRENTEAFF,TGTGCCAGCAGTGACAGAGAGAACACTGAAGCTTTCTTT
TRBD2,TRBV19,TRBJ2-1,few,CASSLLAVVPNEQFF,TGTGCCAGTAGCCTTCTAGCGGTTGTCCCCAATGAGCAGTTCTTC
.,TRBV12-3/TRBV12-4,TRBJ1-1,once,CASRSQTNTEAFF,TGTGCCAGCAGATCACAGACGAACACTGAAGCTTTCTTT
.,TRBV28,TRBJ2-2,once,CASSRGRRELFF,TGTGCCAGCAGTAGGGGGAGAAGGGAGCTGTTTTTT
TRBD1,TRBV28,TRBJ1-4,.,CASRTTGGYDEKLFF,TGTGCCAGCAGAACGACAGGGGGCTATGATGAAAAACTGTTTTTT
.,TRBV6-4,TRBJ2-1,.,CASSEGLASDEQFF,TGTGCCAGCAGTGAGGGCCTGGCTTCGGATGAGCAGTTCTTC
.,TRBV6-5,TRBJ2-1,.,CASSRKLPYNEQFF,TGTGCCAGCAGTCGCAAGCTGCCCTACAATGAGCAGTTCTTC
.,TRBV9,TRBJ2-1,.,CASSVGQNEQFF,TGTGCCAGCAGCGTAGGGCAGAATGAGCAGTTCTTC
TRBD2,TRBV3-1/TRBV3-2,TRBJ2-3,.,CASSRLASGGGNTDTQYF,TGTGCCAGCAGCCGGCTTGCTAGCGGGGGAGGGAACACAGATACGCAGTATTTT
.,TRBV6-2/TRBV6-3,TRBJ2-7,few,CASSYWQVDEQYF,TGTGCCAGCAGTTATTGGCAGGTGGACGAGCAGTACTTC
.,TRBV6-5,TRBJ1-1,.,CASSRTNTEAFF,TGTGCCAGCAGTCGGACAAACACTGAAGCTTTCTTT
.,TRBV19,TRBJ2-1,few,CASSIIKAGLIFYNEQFF,TGTGCCAGTAGTATCATTAAAGCAGGGTTAATATTCTACAATGAGCAGTTCTTC
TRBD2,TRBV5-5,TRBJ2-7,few,CASSLGTSGSFEQYF,TGTGCCAGCAGCTTAGGGACTAGCGGGAGCTTCGAGCAGTACTTC
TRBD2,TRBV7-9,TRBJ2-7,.,CASSLGLAGEPIYEQYF,TGTGCCAGCAGCTTAGGCCTAGCGGGAGAGCCCATCTACGAGCAGTACTTC
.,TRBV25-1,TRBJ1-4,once,CASSEKNVLRYPNEKLFF,TGTGCCAGCAGTGAAAAGAACGTGTTGAGGTATCCTAATGAAAAACTGTTTTTT
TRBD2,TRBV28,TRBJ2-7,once,CASSLELGLAPSYEQYF,TGTGCCAGCAGTTTAGAGCTAGGACTAGCGCCCTCCTACGAGCAGTACTTC
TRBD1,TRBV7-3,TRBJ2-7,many,CASSAGTGAYEQYF,TGTGCCAGCAGCGCCGGGACAGGGGCCTACGAGCAGTACTTC
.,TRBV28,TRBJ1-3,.,CASSQRSLSGNTIYF,TGTGCCAGCAGTCAACGGTCCCTCTCTGGAAACACCATATATTTT
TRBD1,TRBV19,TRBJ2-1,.,CASSLDRGQYNEQFF,TGTGCCAGTAGTCTCGACAGGGGACAATACAATGAGCAGTTCTTC
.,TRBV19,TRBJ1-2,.,CASTVTTLNYGYTF,TGTGCCAGTACGGTCACGACTCTAAACTATGGCTACACCTTC
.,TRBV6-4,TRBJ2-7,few,CASSDKGYEQYF,TGTGCCAGCAGTGACAAGGGGTACGAGCAGTACTTC
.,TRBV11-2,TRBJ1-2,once,CASSALDTNYGYTF,TGTGCCAGCAGCGCGTTGGACACGAACTATGGCTACACCTTC
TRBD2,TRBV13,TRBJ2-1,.,CATGGGGWNEQFF,TGTGCCACTGGGGGGGGAGGATGGAATGAGCAGTTCTTC
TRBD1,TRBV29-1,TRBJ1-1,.,CSVAQGAAEAFF,TGCAGCGTTGCCCAGGGGGCTGCGGAAGCTTTCTTT
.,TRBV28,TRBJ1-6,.,CASSAPGLLSPLHF,TGTGCCAGCAGTGCTCCGGGTCTCCTTTCACCCCTCCACTTT
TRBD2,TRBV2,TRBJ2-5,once,CASSVRFGTTQETQYF,TGTGCCAGCAGTGTCAGGTTCGGGACTACCCAAGAGACCCAGTACTTC
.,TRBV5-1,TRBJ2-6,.,CASSLARRGLGANVLTF,TGCGCCAGCAGCTTGGCGAGGAGGGGGCTTGGGGCCAACGTCCTGACTTTC
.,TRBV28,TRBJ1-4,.,CASSFAGGDEKLFF,TGTGCCAGCAGTTTTGCGGGGGGAGATGAAAAACTGTTTTTT
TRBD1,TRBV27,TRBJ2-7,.,CASSLGQGVREQYF,TGTGCCAGCAGTTTAGGACAGGGGGTGAGGGAGCAGTACTTC
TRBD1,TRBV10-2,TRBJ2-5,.,CASSESSGGEETQYF,TGCGCCAGCAGTGAGTCGTCAGGGGGCGAAGAGACCCAGTACTTC
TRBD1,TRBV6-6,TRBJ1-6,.,CASSSGQANSPLHF,TGTGCCAGCAGTTCCGGACAGGCAAATTCACCCCTCCACTTT
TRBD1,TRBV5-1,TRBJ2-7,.,CASSLGQGAQEQYF,TGCGCCAGCAGCTTGGGACAGGGGGCGCAGGAGCAGTACTTC
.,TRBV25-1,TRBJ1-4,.,CASSSYRETNEKLFF,TGTGCCAGCAGTTCGTACAGGGAGACTAATGAAAAACTGTTTTTT
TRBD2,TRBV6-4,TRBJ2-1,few,CASSGGSHNEQFF,TGTGCCAGCAGTGGCGGGAGCCACAATGAGCAGTTCTTC
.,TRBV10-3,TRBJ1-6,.,CAIRGAGEGNSPLHF,TGTGCCATCAGGGGCGCGGGGGAGGGTAATTCACCCCTCCACTTT
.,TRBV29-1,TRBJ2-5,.,CSVGSEEETQYF,TGCAGCGTTGGGAGTGAGGAAGAGACCCAGTACTTC
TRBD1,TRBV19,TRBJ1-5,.,CASSTDTGGWQPQHF,TGTGCCAGTAGTACCGATACAGGGGGTTGGCAGCCCCAGCATTTT
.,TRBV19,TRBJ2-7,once,CATRAARSYEQYF,TGTGCCACCCGTGCGGCGCGGTCCTACGAGCAGTACTTC
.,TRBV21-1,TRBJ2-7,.,CKEGVKVYF,TGTAAAGAGGGGGTCAAGGTGTACTTC
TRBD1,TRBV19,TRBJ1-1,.,CASRTMDRGNTEAFF,TGTGCCAGTAGGACAATGGACAGGGGGAACACTGAAGCTTTCTTT